A selection of T cell receptor beta chains follows, all from one sample in a study of metastatic and nonmetastatic thyroid tumors. TCRdb used MiXCR to call clones anew from the PCR reads. The profile shows around 30,000 clones, approximately 4% of them singletons. The specimen was blood. The receptor set was obtained from a female donor with papillary thyroid cancer or a benign thyroid nodule (not recorded which). Some clones in this sample may be carry-over from other donors' samples. The conserved cysteine and the conserved F or W are not part of the CDR3 here. The D gene is left open where the match is weak. Rows may omit the clone size; those that give it use once, few, many or a size class.

TRBV28	few	NA	TRBJ1-2	ASSLRRQIYGYT
TRBV28	medium-sized	NA	TRBJ2-7	ASRLGPLPYEQY
TRBV10-2	NA	NA	TRBJ1-2	ASSEPVTYVYT
TRBV5-1	many	TRBD2	TRBJ2-3	ASSLEGTSGRPTDTQY
TRBV19	many	TRBD1	TRBJ1-3	ASSNTHRGTVDTIY
TRBV6-1	NA	TRBD1	TRBJ1-6	ASSITGEGSPLH
TRBV10-3	few	TRBD2	TRBJ2-7	AIIPLAWTTYEQY
TRBV7-9	NA	NA	TRBJ2-1	ASSSSAVLLSYNEQF
TRBV30	NA	TRBD2	TRBJ2-7	AWKGTSGMYEQY
TRBV28	few	NA	TRBJ1-6	ASSPPRGPLH
TRBV27	many	NA	TRBJ2-7	ASTLLLRVSRDEQY
TRBV28	NA	NA	TRBJ2-3	AGSAGAGDTQY
TRBV19	few	TRBD2	TRBJ2-1	ASQTGGPAIVEQF
TRBV30	once	NA	TRBJ2-2	AWSVKGPRTEELF
TRBV12-3/TRBV12-4	few	TRBD2	TRBJ2-3	ASTPLLVAGGLDTQY
TRBV20-1	many	NA	TRBJ2-2	SARMDSPTGELF
TRBV20-1	NA	NA	TRBJ2-7	SATRLVGYEQY
TRBV12-3/TRBV12-4	many	NA	TRBJ1-1	ASSLPFANTEAF
TRBV19	NA	NA	TRBJ2-1	ASSTIAGTINEQF
TRBV15	NA	NA	TRBJ2-7	ATSIPGPSSYEHY
TRBV15	few	TRBD1	TRBJ1-6	ATSSETGGGSPIH
TRBV7-2	NA	NA	TRBJ2-3	ASSLDGGTTDTQY
TRBV7-8	many	TRBD2	TRBJ2-7	ASSLVVAGAENEQY
TRBV2	many	NA	TRBJ2-5	ASAEERAFLETQY
TRBV3-1	few	TRBD1	TRBJ1-5	ASIGTGGNQPQH
TRBV11-3	few	NA	TRBJ2-1	ASSSRAPCSYNEQF
TRBV2	many	NA	TRBJ2-7	ASTPGVNEQY
TRBV28	NA	TRBD2	TRBJ2-3	ASRTSGRASTDTQY
TRBV6-1	NA	TRBD1	TRBJ2-2	ASNRGTGSNTGELF
TRBV28	NA	NA	TRBJ1-1	ASMGSGAF
TRBV7-2	few	TRBD1	TRBJ2-2	ASSFAQGVQGELF
TRBV20-1	many	NA	TRBJ2-3	SAIIPSTDTQY
TRBV12-3/TRBV12-4	few	TRBD2	TRBJ2-1	ASSFASGANEQF
TRBV6-1	few	NA	TRBJ1-2	ASSLRAGAPYGYT
TRBV6-2/TRBV6-3	few	NA	TRBJ1-4	ASTYDRLEAKLF
TRBV11-2	many	TRBD1	TRBJ1-4	ASSWTGGGNEKLF
TRBV11-2	few	NA	TRBJ1-1	ASSLYQRTEAF
TRBV5-1	many	TRBD1	TRBJ1-2	ASSLAPGTGGDNYGYT
TRBV6-1	many	NA	TRBJ2-7	ASSRERSYEQY